These 3 T cell receptor beta chains came from one sample sequenced in a study of T cells in Graves' hyperthyroidism and ophthalmopathy. Using RNA transcripts as the source, TCR beta CDR3 regions were amplified. Initially, a first-round RT-PCR of the TCR CDR3 employed the HTBI primer set. TCRdb independently ran MiXCR on the multiplex PCR reads; one entry per CDR3 protein. The sample consists of 380,000 or so distinct CDR3 sequences, 13% of them appearing once. Sequences were obtained from blood. These receptor sequences come from a man younger than 40 with Graves' hyperthyroidism that later progressed to Graves' ophthalmopathy.

CDR3 sequence (DNA): TGTGCCAGCAGCTACCCCCGGGCGGGGGCCCCACGGGAGGCCTACGAGCAGTACTTC. Translation: CASSYPRAGAPREAYEQYF. This chain connects TRBV7-9 to TRBJ2-7; D possibly corresponds to TRBD2 (7 bases). CDR1 is SEHNR, CDR2 FQNEAQ, per germline (reference sequence). The CDR3 runs 19 residues. The germline V and J ends were trimmed by 4 bases and 2 bases, with 27 bases remaining between them.

This clonotype was detected a few times. This chain connects TRBV7-2 to TRBJ2-1, with TRBD2 matching over 14 bases. CDR1 is SGHTA, CDR2 FQGNSA, per germline. V was pared by 5 bases and J by 6 bases, with 15 bases of the junction left unmatched. CDR3 size: 19 residues. This CDR3 is CASSLTRPGLAGEFNEQFF. CDR3 DNA sequence: TGTGCCAGCAGCCTCACCCGACCGGGACTAGCGGGGGAGTTCAATGAGCAGTTCTTC.

This clonotype was seen a few times. This sequence joins TRBV6-1 and TRBJ2-6; TRBD1 might be the D (5 bases). This CDR3 is 18 amino acids long. V was pared by 6 bases and J by 1 base, with 19 bases between. The germline V gene encodes CDR1 MNHNS and CDR2 SASEGT. The CDR3: CASSDPRGGPSGANVLTF. The CDR3 region has the DNA TGTGCCAGCAGCGACCCTAGGGGCGGACCATCTGGGGCCAACGTCCTGACTTTC.